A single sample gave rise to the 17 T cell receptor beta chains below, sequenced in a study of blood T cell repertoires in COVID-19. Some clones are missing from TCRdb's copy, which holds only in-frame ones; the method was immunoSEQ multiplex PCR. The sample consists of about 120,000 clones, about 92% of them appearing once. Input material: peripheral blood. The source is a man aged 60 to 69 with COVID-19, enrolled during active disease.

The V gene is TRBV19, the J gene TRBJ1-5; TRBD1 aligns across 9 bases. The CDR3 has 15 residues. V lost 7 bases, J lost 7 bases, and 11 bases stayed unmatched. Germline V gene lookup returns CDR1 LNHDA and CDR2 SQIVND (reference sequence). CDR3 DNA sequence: TGTGCCAGTAAGGACAGGGGCCCGGGCGAACAGCCCCAGCATTTT. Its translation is CASKDRGPGEQPQHF.

The CDR3 region has the DNA TGCGCCAGCAGCCCCTTTGGACAGGGGGCAGGGGGCTACACCTTC. Its translation: CASSPFGQGAGGYTF. The chain is built from TRBV5-1 and TRBJ1-2; the match to TRBD1 covers 11 bases. Germline values: CDR1 SGHRS, CDR2 YFSETQ. V lost 4 bases to trimming and J lost 8 bases; unmatched junction nucleotides: 10. The CDR3 has 15 amino acids.

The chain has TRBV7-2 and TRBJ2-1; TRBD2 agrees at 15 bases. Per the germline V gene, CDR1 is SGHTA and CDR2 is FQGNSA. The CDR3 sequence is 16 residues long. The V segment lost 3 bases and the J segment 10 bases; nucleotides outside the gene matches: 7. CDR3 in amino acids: CASSLDPGLAGGEQFF. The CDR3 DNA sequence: TGTGCCAGCAGCTTGGATCCGGGACTAGCGGGAGGCGAGCAGTTCTTC.

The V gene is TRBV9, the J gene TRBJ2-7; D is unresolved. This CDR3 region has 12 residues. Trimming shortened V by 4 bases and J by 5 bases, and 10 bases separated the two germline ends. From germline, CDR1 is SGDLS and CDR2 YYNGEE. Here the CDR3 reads CASSPSFDEQYF. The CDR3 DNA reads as TGTGCCAGCAGCCCCTCGTTCGACGAGCAGTACTTC. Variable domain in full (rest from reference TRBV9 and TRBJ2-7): DSGVTQTPKHLITATGQRVTLRCSPRSGDLSVYWYQQSLDQGLQFLIQYYNGEERAKGNILERFSAQQFPDLHSELNLSSLELGDSALYFCASSPSFDEQYFGPGTRLTVT.

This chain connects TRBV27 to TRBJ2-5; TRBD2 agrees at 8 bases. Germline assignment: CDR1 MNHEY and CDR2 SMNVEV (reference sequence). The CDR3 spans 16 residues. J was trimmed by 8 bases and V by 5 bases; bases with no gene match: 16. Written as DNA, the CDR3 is TGTGCCAGCAGTCCTAGAGAAACTAGCGGCCCAAAAACCCAGTACTTC. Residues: CASSPRETSGPKTQYF.

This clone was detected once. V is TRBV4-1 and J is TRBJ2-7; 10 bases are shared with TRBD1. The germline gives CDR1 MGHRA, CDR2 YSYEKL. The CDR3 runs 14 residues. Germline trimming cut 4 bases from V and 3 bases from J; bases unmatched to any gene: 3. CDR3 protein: CASSRGTGDYEQYF. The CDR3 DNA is TGCGCCAGCAGCCGGGGGACAGGGGACTACGAGCAGTACTTC.

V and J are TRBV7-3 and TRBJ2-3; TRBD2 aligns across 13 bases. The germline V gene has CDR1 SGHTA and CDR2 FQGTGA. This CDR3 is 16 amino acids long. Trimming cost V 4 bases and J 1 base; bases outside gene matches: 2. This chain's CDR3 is CASSSGLAGGTDTQYF. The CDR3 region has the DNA TGTGCCAGCAGCTCTGGACTAGCGGGAGGCACAGATACGCAGTATTTT.

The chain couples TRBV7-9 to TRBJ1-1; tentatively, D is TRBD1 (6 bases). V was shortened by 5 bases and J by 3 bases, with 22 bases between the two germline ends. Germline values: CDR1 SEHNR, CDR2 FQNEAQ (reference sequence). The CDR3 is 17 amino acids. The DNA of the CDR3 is TGTGCCAGCAGCCAACCGAGGGGGAAGGTGGAGGACACTGAAGCTTTCTTT. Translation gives CASSQPRGKVEDTEAFF.

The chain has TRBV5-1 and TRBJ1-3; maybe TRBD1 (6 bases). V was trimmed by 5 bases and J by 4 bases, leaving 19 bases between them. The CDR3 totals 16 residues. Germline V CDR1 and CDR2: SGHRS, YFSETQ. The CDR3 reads CASSPRQAFRGNTIYF. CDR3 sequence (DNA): TGCGCCAGCAGTCCTCGACAGGCCTTCAGAGGAAACACCATATATTTT.

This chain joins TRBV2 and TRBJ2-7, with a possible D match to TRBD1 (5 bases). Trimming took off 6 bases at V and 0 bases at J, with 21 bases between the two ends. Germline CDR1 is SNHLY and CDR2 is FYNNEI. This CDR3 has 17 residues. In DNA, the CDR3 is TGTGCCAGCAGCACACAGGCATTACGAGACAACTCCTACGAGCAGTACTTC. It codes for CASSTQALRDNSYEQYF.

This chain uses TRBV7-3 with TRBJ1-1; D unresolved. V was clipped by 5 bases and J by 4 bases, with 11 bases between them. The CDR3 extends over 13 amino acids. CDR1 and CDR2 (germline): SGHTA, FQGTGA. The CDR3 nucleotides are TGTGCCAGCAGCACTAATGCGGGCACTGAAGCTTTCTTT. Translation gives CASSTNAGTEAFF.

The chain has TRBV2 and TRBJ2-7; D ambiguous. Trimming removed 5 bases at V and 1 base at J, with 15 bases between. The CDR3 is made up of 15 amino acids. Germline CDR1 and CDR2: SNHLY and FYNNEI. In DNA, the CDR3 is TGTGCCAGCAGTCCTGATGCCGGAGCGTCCTACGAGCAGTACTTC. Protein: CASSPDAGASYEQYF.

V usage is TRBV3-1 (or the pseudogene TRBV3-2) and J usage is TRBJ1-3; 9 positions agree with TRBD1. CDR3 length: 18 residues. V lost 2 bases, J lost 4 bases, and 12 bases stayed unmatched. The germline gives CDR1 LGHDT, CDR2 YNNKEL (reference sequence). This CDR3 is CASSQFRDRDSVGNTIYF. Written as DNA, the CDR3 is TGTGCCAGCAGCCAATTCCGGGACAGGGATTCGGTCGGAAACACCATATATTTT.

The DNA for the CDR3 is TGTGCCAGCAGCCCTTTCACCGGGGAGCTGTTTTTT. This sequence encodes CASSPFTGELFF. V usage is TRBV14 and J usage is TRBJ2-2; D gene ambiguous. The length of the CDR3 is 12 residues. V was shortened by 4 bases and J by 4 bases, with 4 bases between the two germline ends. The germline gives CDR1 SGHDN, CDR2 FVKESK.

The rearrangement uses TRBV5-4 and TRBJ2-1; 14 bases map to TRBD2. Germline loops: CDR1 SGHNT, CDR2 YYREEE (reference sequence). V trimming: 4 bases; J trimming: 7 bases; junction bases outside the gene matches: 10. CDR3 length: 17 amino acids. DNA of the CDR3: TGTGCCAGCAGCGTGGGACTAGCGGGAGAGGCGGGTAATGAGCAGTTCTTC. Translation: CASSVGLAGEAGNEQFF.

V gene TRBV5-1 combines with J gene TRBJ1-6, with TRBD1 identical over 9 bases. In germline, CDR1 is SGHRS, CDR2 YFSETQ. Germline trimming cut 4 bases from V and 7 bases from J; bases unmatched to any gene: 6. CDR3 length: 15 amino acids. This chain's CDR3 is CASSTNRGRNSPLHF. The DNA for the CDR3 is TGCGCCAGCAGCACTAACAGGGGGCGGAATTCACCCCTCCACTTT.

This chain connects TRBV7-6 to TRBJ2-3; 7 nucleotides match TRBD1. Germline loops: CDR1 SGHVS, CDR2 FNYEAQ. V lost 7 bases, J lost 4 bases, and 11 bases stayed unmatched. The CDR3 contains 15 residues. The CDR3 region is CASTLTGTFSDTQYF. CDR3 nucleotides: TGTGCCAGCACATTGACAGGGACGTTTTCAGATACGCAGTATTTT. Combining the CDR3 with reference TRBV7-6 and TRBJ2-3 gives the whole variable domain GAGVSQSPRYKVTKRGQDVALRCDPISGHVSLYWYRQALGQGPEFLTYFNYEAQQDKSGLPNDRFSAERPEGSISTLTIQRTEQRDSAMYRCASTLTGTFSDTQYFGPGTRLTVL.